This T cell receptor beta chain was captured by sequencing in a study of cytomegalovirus exposure and HLA in healthy donors. Study-level points and caveats: Generally TCR sequences proved uncommon, though certain public TCRs appeared in numerous donors. The study put some 150 TCR beta chains on its list as cytomegalovirus-associated.

On this clone: Its antigen is currently unknown.

TCRdb's copy holds only in-frame clones and misses some; the assay was immunoSEQ multiplex PCR. The top ten clones hold roughly 1.4% of a sample with 110,000 to 150,000 clones, roughly 81% of them seen once. The CDR3 has 15 residues. Per the germline V gene, CDR1 is SNHLY and CDR2 is FYNNEI. Trimming took 6 bases from V and 2 from J; bases not matched to a gene: 6. The clonotype was recovered from a woman aged 25-40 years in good health and CMV-seronegative. The gene calls are TRBV2 and TRBJ2-3; 9 bases are a match to TRBD2. Specimen: PBMCs. CDR3 sequence (DNA): TGTGCCAGCAGGGCTAGCGGGGCGAACACAGATACGCAGTATTTT. Translated, it gives CASRASGANTDTQYF.